The present T cell receptor beta chain was sequenced within a study of cytomegalovirus exposure and HLA in healthy donors (dated by TCRdb to about 2017). A note on the overall study: An earlier analysis of 587 of the donors reported 276 Gb of sequence data and 95 million to 140 million unique TCR beta sequences obtained from approximately 180 million T cells. Approximately 310 gigabases of sequencing data and approximately 84 million unique TCR sequences were included in an early release covering 500 to 750 HLA-typed donors. The genetic ancestry cluster associated with self-reported Caucasian donors included over 65% of the approximately 430 genotyped donors. The aim of the study was to test whether cataloging public T cell receptors could identify signatures of past pathogen exposure. The study used immunosequencing to profile the T cell repertoires of around 600 subjects and linked those repertoires to cytomegalovirus serostatus. In addition to the first cohort of 666 subjects, a separate validation cohort of about 120 different subjects was used. High-throughput TCR immunosequencing, statistical association of individual TCRs with disease status, and machine learning were combined to predict cytomegalovirus infection status. A later analysis re-examined previously published TCR beta repertoires from 600 to 700 donors and added high-resolution HLA genotyping to investigate patterns of TCR occurrence. Rather than drawing on any new phenotypic data, the later analysis identified candidate immune exposures from TCR beta sequences and the way those sequences occurred across donors. An earlier analysis of some 500 of the donors applied high-throughput TCR beta sequencing to assess whether each TCR beta V gene segment acted as functional or pseudogenic. Donor age, sex, ethnicity and CMV serostatus were compiled together with the repertoire data. A later genetic analysis took genome-wide SNP genotypes for about 55% of the 666 donors and used that subset as a discovery cohort. All discovery cohort repertoires had been generated using a single sequencing platform. Class I and class II HLA loci were covered by the typing at four-digit resolution. Typing coverage varied by locus: roughly 629-640 donors for A, B, C, DRB1 and DQB1; approximately 520 for DQA1; over 600 for DPA1; 450 to 480 for DPB1. Because of strong linkage in the cohort, a handful of DR-DQ haplotypes were treated as single units for association and clustering. Among 398 genotyped donors of the cohort, an average of around 240,000 unique TCR beta nucleotide sequences were sequenced per donor, around 20% of them non-productive.

On the study overall, not on this receptor specifically: When HLA alleles, especially DR and DQ, strongly co-occurred, TCR associations were difficult to assign to individual alleles. Roughly 17 rarely observed V segments, including chromosome 9 orphons, were excluded from the earlier analysis of about 500 of the donors because counts were too low. In vitro tests confirmed that a few of the cytomegalovirus-associated TCR beta chains recognize cytomegalovirus antigens. In a later analysis, most CMV-associated TCR beta chains were found to appear HLA-restricted, with HLA associations seemingly driven largely by CMV exposure. Specific HLA alleles were associated with 18,000 or so TCR beta sequences at a false discovery rate of 0.05 in a later analysis. In the study, around 150 TCR beta chains were listed as associated with cytomegalovirus. In a later analysis, the rate of TCR association differed among HLA loci, with DRB1 alleles having the most associated TCRs and HLA-C alleles having the fewest. Across donors, most TCR sequences were observed very rarely, whereas some public TCRs were present in many individuals. In a later genetic analysis, a missense DCLRE1C variant was associated with V-gene and J-gene trimming of TCR beta chains, and the association was replicated in an independent cohort. Because HLA typing was missing for some donors at each locus, association tests included only the typed subset. A further reported finding was that TCR beta sequences accurately predicted the HLA-A and HLA-B alleles for most subjects in the first cohort. In a later genetic analysis, fewer N-insertions in productive TCRs were reported among donors in an Asian-associated ancestry cluster than the approximately 670-donor mean. For the cohort, immune exposure information was limited to CMV serostatus. The cohort was sequenced for TCR beta chains only, and without alpha or paired-chain data the features that could be detected were limited. The classifier was reported to diagnose cytomegalovirus status with high specificity and sensitivity in both the original and validation cohorts. A cluster of highly shared sequence variants was judged likely to represent a technical artifact of the sequencing pipeline. Because the 87-base-pair reads could not distinguish some IMGT-functional V segments, including TRBV6-2 and TRBV6-3, those segments were excluded. Linkage disequilibrium might explain the correlated functional status among segregating V segments, but an unknown experimental factor could not be ruled out. In a later analysis, HLA-associated TCR beta chains were found to be more clonally expanded and to have lower generation probabilities than equally common non-associated chains. Sequencing depth was assumed to be roughly uniform across donors in the presence/absence analyses, though that assumption may not hold. According to the authors, the approach could potentially be generalized to other disease states and immunological phenotypes. According to a later analysis, parvovirus B19, influenza, CMV and Epstein-Barr virus appeared linked to several top co-occurrence clusters. In an earlier analysis of 450 to 750 of the donors, most TCR beta V segments appeared in productive rearrangements about 90% or about 30% of the time, broadly matching IMGT annotations.

Library construction relied on the immunoSEQ multiplex PCR assay. For the multiplex PCR, a mixture combining 60 forward primers for TCR Vbeta segments and 13 reverse primers for TCR Jbeta segments was used. The CDR3 region of rearranged TCR beta genes was amplified from genomic DNA with a multiplex PCR assay. The Illumina HiSeq System was used to sequence the amplified TCR beta libraries as 87-base-pair reads. Processing in the source paper ran as follows. A later analysis tallied tens of millions of unique TCR beta chains across the approximately 670 repertoires, and approximately 9.9 million of those chains were shared by two or more donors. A nearest-neighbor algorithm error-corrected the raw reads and collapsed the reads into unique sequences, merging closely related sequences to remove PCR and sequencing errors. CDR3 sequences were aligned to IMGT reference sequences to assign V, D and J gene segments. For a sequence to be retained, a match of at least six nucleotides was required to both a V gene segment and a J gene segment. Rearrangements were classified as productive when the CDR3 lacked stop codons and remained in frame with V and J, and all other rearrangements were classified as non-productive. Following IMGT convention, CDR3 was defined as the stretch from the second conserved V-encoded cysteine to the conserved J-encoded phenylalanine. The earlier analysis of some 550 of the donors excluded any sequence lacking an unambiguous match to a single V gene segment. In an earlier analysis of 587 of the donors, a V segment was called functional when productive rearrangements were above 56.7%, and segregating when the standard deviation between donors exceeded 5%. To diagnose cytomegalovirus status from the catalog of TCR beta chain sequences, a statistical classification framework was built. A later analysis assigned V and J genes by comparing TCR nucleotide sequences with IMGT/GENE-DB human TR gene sequences. In a later analysis, CDR3 sequences and most-parsimonious VDJ recombination scenarios were assigned using the TCRdist pipeline. A later analysis defined each TCR beta chain by its CDR3 amino acid sequence plus V-gene family, and excluded reads lacking a unique V-gene family. A later analysis removed 592 highly shared, low-generation-probability nucleotide sequences to deal with suspected cross-contamination and a sequencing artifact. A later analysis calculated a clonal expansion index for each public chain from normalized within-repertoire ranks of inferred template counts. In a later analysis, generation probabilities were computed with a VDJ recombination model fitted to out-of-frame rearrangements, and the resulting probabilities were checked against IGoR. A later analysis scored TCR-TCR, TCR-HLA and TCR-CMV co-occurrence with hypergeometric tests, applying a repertoire-size bias correction to TCR pairs. False discovery rates were estimated in a later analysis by permuting HLA or CMV assignments 20 times. In a later analysis, co-occurring TCRs were grouped using DBSCAN, and TCRdist sequence similarity was added for clustering within HLA-allele-positive subsets. Co-occurrence clustering excluded repertoires with fewer than 30,000 or more than 120,000 public chains, plus five with anomalous nucleotide sharing. TCRdb provides this immuneACCESS table in a form limited to in-frame rearrangements. Some clones are lacking; in checked studies, under half of them reflect an unresolved V gene, and why the rest are absent is not known. V and J calls and clone size are those listed in that table; D and trimming were worked out from the DNA. A total of around 200,000 clones appear in this sample, approximately 84% of them only once. Together, the top ten hold 2.6% of the sample.

The CDR3 contains 17 residues, cysteine and phenylalanine counted. Kept here is only the CDR3 DNA, which spans 51 bases and is read in frame from base 1. Germline trimming: 5 bases from V, 3 bases from J; junction bases outside gene matches: 12. CDR1 is given as SGHAT and CDR2 as FQNNGV, both from the germline V gene. Concerning this clone itself: The antigen it recognizes is unknown. Base qualities are not provided; no much larger clone lies one nucleotide away.

The cohort comprised 670 or so healthy bone marrow donors. At the time of sampling, every cohort member was nominally healthy, though immune exposures that went unrecorded were likely present. The donor tested CMV seropositive and was one of the 289 seropositive cohort members. Every donor gave a peripheral blood sample, and the peripheral blood mononuclear cells from that sample were used for TCR beta sequencing. The Qiagen DNeasy Blood Extraction Kit was used to extract genomic DNA from the blood cell samples. This receptor was taken from a woman aged 50 to 65 in good health and CMV-seropositive. The chain is assembled from TRBV11-2 and TRBJ1-1, with 10 central nucleotides matching TRBD1. Sequenced input: PBMCs. The sequenced DNA is TGTGCCAGCAGCCCTGGACAGGGGGGGATTCTGGACACTGAAGCTTTCTTT. This encodes CASSPGQGGILDTEAFF.